This paragraph covers one T cell receptor (beta chain) sequence. Its antigen target is currently unknown. It has no much larger one-base neighbor in the sample; base qualities were not kept. RNA was extracted using the RNeasy kit, and about 0.5 to 1 microgram was reverse transcribed with random hexamers. TCR beta CDR3 regions were amplified with the immunoSEQ multiplex PCR assay covering 54 Vbeta and 13 Jbeta segments. PCR amplification bias was corrected by using a synthetic template baseline for primer optimization and computational correction. The paper's data handling went like this. Reads were annotated to V, D and J genes per IMGT and analyzed with immunoSEQ Analyzer, keeping only productive sequences. Clonality was computed as one minus Shannon entropy normalized by log2 of the number of productive unique sequences. For each patient and control, public and private clones were evaluated within the 100 most prevalent clones. A clone was defined as Susac-specific if it was absent from the healthy and MS cohorts, from roughly 980 published viral clones and from other ImmuneACCESS disease sequences. TCRdb trimmed public reads at Q25 via fastp, called clones via MiXCR and kept in-frame beta chains. Every entry covers one CDR3 protein and lists the most common genes and DNA from its rows. The authors' filters were not applied to this entry. This sample has around 180,000 distinct CDR3 sequences in its table, and 90% to 95% of those were observed once. The ten top clones hold roughly 0.11% of the sample.

The data were obtained in a study of CD8 T cells in Susac syndrome (dated by TCRdb to 2018 to 2020). For the study in its entirety: Of the Susac syndrome patients who were sequenced, under 10 were in clinical remission while about six had clinically active disease. At blood withdrawal, Susac syndrome patients were either therapy-naive, taking corticosteroids (in some cases with IVIg as well), or taking IVIg alone. Whether CD8+ T cell activation and differentiation in Susac syndrome was antigen driven was tested using repertoire sequencing.

High-throughput TCR beta sequencing profiled peripheral blood CD8+ and CD4+ T cells from healthy donors, Susac syndrome patients and multiple sclerosis patients. Recently defined diagnostic criteria for definite or probable disease were met by the Susac syndrome patients. CD8+ TEMRA cells were enriched by FACS, while bulk CD8+ and CD4+ T cells were purified by magnetic negative isolation. Blood was drawn into EDTA tubes, processed within 24 hours, and PBMCs were isolated by density gradient centrifugation. PBMCs intended for TCR sequencing were cryopreserved in liquid nitrogen and were subsequently thawed in a 37 degrees C water bath. The sorted or isolated CD4+, CD8+ and CD8+ TEMRA cells reached a purity of at least 90%. The paper as a whole reports these results and caveats: The number of individuals in the TCR sequencing and HLA analysis was recognized as being relatively small. No clonal expansion was detected in the CD4+ T cell repertoire of Susac syndrome patients.

V is reduced by 7 bases and J by 4 bases, leaving a spacing of 20 bases between them. The germline V gene (reference sequence) yields LGHDT for CDR1 and YNNKEL for CDR2. The CDR3 starts with the cysteine, ends with the phenylalanine, and has 15 residues. Kept here is only the CDR3 DNA, which spans 45 bases and is read in frame from base 1. The rearranged segments are TRBV3-1 and TRBJ2-7, with no confident D gene call. The material sequenced was CD4+ T cells from PBMCs. The sequence was collected from a human donor with Susac syndrome. The DNA is TGTGCCAGCATCCACGGACGGGTTATCCTGTACGAGCAGTACTTC. Translated, it reads CASIHGRVILYEQYF.